The clone carrying this T cell receptor (beta chain) is medium-sized (0.01 to 0.1%) in the sample. The antigen is unknown. The sample has other DNA sequences that encode this CDR3 too. This entry belongs to a study of cytomegalovirus exposure and HLA in healthy donors. General study findings and limits: CMV antigen specificity of three CMV-associated chains was confirmed in vitro.

Researchers ran the PCR with 60 Vbeta and 13 Jbeta primers. The protocol was immunoSEQ multiplex PCR, while the TCRdb copy is restricted to in-frame clones and leaves out a portion. The sample includes 45,000 to 60,000 clones, 70% to 80% of them seen just once. This TCR was recovered from a man under 40 in good health and CMV-seronegative. The specimen sequenced was PBMCs.

CDR3 nucleotide sequence: TGTGCCAGCAGTGAAGACAGCTCTGGGGCCAACGTCCTGACTTTC. This translates into CASSEDSSGANVLTF. The chain couples TRBV6-1 to TRBJ2-6, with D unclear. The CDR3 totals 15 residues. The germline V gene has CDR1 MNHNS and CDR2 SASEGT. V was trimmed by 1 base and J by 0 bases, leaving 4 bases between them.